Below are 3 T cell receptor beta chains sequenced from a single sample in a study of patients and donors after allogeneic stem cell transplantation. TCRdb passed the RT-PCR reads through MiXCR, listing each CDR3 protein once. The sample has tens of thousands of distinct CDR3 sequences, about 30% seen once. Sequenced: blood, either unsorted or a sorted T cell fraction (not recorded which). The source is a human donor who was either an allogeneic HSCT recipient or a stem cell or donor lymphocyte infusion donor (not recorded which). It is not recorded whose cells these are; they may come from a transplant donor.

This clonotype has ten or more counts. The V gene is TRBV5-1, the J gene TRBJ2-6, with 8 bases lining up with TRBD1. This CDR3 has 15 residues. The V and J ends lost 0 bases and 12 bases, in that order; junction bases with no gene match: 8. Germline V gene lookup returns CDR1 SGHRS and CDR2 YFSETQ. CDR3 residues: CASSLESRGRSVLTF. In DNA, the CDR3 is TGCGCCAGCAGCTTGGAAAGCAGGGGGCGCTCCGTCCTGACTTTC.

The chain is built from TRBV4-3 and TRBJ2-2; a possible D gene is TRBD1 (6 bases). Germline CDR1 is LGHNA and CDR2 is YSLEER. Trimming took 4 bases from V and 8 from J, leaving 17 bases between them. CDR3 size: 15 residues. CDR3 sequence reads: CASSRLDRRRGELFF. CDR3 DNA: TGCGCCAGCAGCCGCCTAGACAGGCGTCGAGGGGAGCTGTTTTTT.

There are a few counts of this clonotype. V and J are TRBV10-3 and TRBJ1-1; 7 bases fit TRBD1. CDR1 is ENHRY, CDR2 SYGVKD, per germline. The CDR3 has 13 residues. With V trimmed by 10 bases and J by 1 base, 6 bases remained unmatched. This CDR3 reads CATKGQQNTEAFF. The DNA for the CDR3 is TGTGCCACCAAGGGACAGCAGAACACTGAAGCTTTCTTT.